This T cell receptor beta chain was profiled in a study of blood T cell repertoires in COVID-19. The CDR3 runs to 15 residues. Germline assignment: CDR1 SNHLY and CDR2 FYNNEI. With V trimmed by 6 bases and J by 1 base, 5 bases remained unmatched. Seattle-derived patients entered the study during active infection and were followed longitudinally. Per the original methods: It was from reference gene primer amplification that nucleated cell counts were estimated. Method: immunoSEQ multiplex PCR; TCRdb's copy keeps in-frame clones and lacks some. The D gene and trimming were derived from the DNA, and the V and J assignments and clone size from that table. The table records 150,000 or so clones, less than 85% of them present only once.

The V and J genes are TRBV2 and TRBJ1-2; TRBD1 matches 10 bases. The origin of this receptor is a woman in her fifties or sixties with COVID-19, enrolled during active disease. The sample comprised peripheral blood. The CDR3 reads CASRAGTGVNYGYTF. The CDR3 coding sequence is TGTGCCAGCAGGGCCGGGACAGGGGTTAACTATGGCTACACCTTC.